This T cell receptor beta chain is drawn from a study of blood T cell repertoires in COVID-19. Across the whole study: Material from acute and convalescent COVID-19 was sourced from the United States, Italy and Spain.

V lost 6 bases to trimming and J lost 6 bases, with 16 bases between them. Germline V CDR1 and CDR2: MNHEY, SMNVEV (reference sequence). The CDR3 has 14 amino acids. Clones were sequenced by immunoSEQ multiplex PCR, and TCRdb holds only the in-frame ones, with some missing. The data contain roughly 63,000 clones, around three quarters of them singletons. Sample: peripheral blood. The V gene is TRBV27, the J gene TRBJ2-3, with a possible D match to TRBD1 (5 bases). The sequence was collected from a human donor in a cohort sampled during active COVID-19. The CDR3 reads CASRGGIQADTQYF. The CDR3 DNA reads as TGTGCCAGCAGGGGTGGGATACAGGCCGATACGCAGTATTTT.